The 10 T cell receptor beta chains presented below share a single source sample, sequenced in a study of persistence of HIV-infected CD4 T cells. Their cognate antigens are unknown. The libraries were made with immunoSEQ version 4 in survey mode. Some clones are missing from TCRdb's copy, which holds only in-frame ones; the method was immunoSEQ multiplex PCR. This sample carries 48,000 or so clones, around 75% of them seen once, and the ten largest clones take about 3%. Cells were stimulated with CMV-infected fibroblast lysates at approximately 10 ug/mL. Sorted nonresponding memory CD4+ T cells were CD40L-negative, CD69-negative, CD45RO-high. The sequencing here drew on CD4+ T cells sorted from PBMCs after approximately 19-hour stimulation, taken from a patient who received antiretroviral therapy. The source is an adult man with HIV who was CMV-seropositive.

J is TRBJ1-1 and V is TRBV7-2; possible D gene TRBD1, 6 bases. The germline CDR1 and CDR2 sequences are SGHTA and FQGNSA. The CDR3 length is 13 residues. V lost 3 bases and J lost 6, with 11 bases in between. This chain's CDR3 is CASSFGRGAEAFF. CDR3 DNA: TGTGCCAGCAGCTTCGGCAGGGGTGCTGAAGCTTTCTTT. Full variable domain (outside the CDR3, taken from reference TRBV7-2 and TRBJ1-1): GAGVSQSPSNKVTEKGKDVELRCDPISGHTALYWYRQSLGQGLEFLIYFQGNSAPDKSGLPSDRFSAERTGGSVSTLTIQRTQQEDSAVYLCASSFGRGAEAFFGQGTRLTVV.

The chain employs TRBV7-9 and TRBJ2-5; TRBD1 matches at 8 bases. The CDR3 spans 14 residues. Germline V gene sequence: CDR1 SEHNR, CDR2 FQNEAQ (reference sequence). J lost 2 bases, V lost 8 bases, and 7 bases had no gene match. The CDR3: CASSRDRFQETQYF. The CDR3 DNA sequence: TGTGCCAGCTCCCGGGACAGGTTTCAAGAGACCCAGTACTTC.

The V call is TRBV7-6, the J call TRBJ2-7; 12 bases are a match to TRBD2. CDR3 length: 19 amino acids. Germline V lookup: CDR1 SGHVS, CDR2 FNYEAQ. J was trimmed by 0 bases and V by 0 bases; bases with no gene match: 9. The CDR3 DNA reads TGTGCCAGCAGCTTAGCAACTAGCGGGGGGCTCCAGAGCTCCTACGAGCAGTACTTC. It encodes CASSLATSGGLQSSYEQYF.

J is TRBJ2-7 and V is TRBV6-5, with 9 bases identical to TRBD1. The CDR3 loop spans 16 amino acids. V was pared by 0 bases and J by 4 bases, with 7 bases of the junction left unmatched. CDR1 is MNHEY and CDR2 is SVGAGI in the germline V gene. CDR3 sequence reads: CASSYSYRGQVYEQYF. The CDR3 DNA follows: TGTGCCAGCAGTTACTCCTACAGGGGGCAGGTTTACGAGCAGTACTTC.

Here the CDR3 DNA reads TGTGCCAGCAGCCGTCTGGACAGCACAGATACGCAGTATTTT. It specifies CASSRLDSTDTQYF. V usage is TRBV6-5 and J usage is TRBJ2-3; D unresolved. V lost 6 bases and J 0 bases, leaving 10 bases between the germline ends. Per germline, CDR1 MNHEY and CDR2 SVGAGI. This CDR3 is built from 14 residues.

The chain is built from TRBV2 and TRBJ2-5, with 8 positions matching TRBD2. In germline, CDR1 is SNHLY, CDR2 FYNNEI. The CDR3 is made up of 14 amino acids. Trimming cost V 3 bases and J 4 bases; bases outside gene matches: 4. The CDR3 DNA sequence: TGTGCCAGCAGTGAGGTAGCGGGGTCAGAGACCCAGTACTTC. Amino acid sequence: CASSEVAGSETQYF.

This clone rates as medium-sized. V gene TRBV15 combines with J gene TRBJ1-5; 8 bases are a match to TRBD1. The germline CDR1 and CDR2 sequences are LNHNV and YYDKDF (reference sequence). The CDR3 length is 16 residues. Trimming at V came to 6 bases and at J to 0 bases, leaving 7 bases not matched to a gene. The CDR3 spells CATRNTGGDSNQPQHF. The CDR3 coding sequence is TGTGCCACCAGAAACACAGGGGGAGATAGCAATCAGCCCCAGCATTTT. The full variable domain, its missing parts supplied by reference TRBV15 and TRBJ1-5, is DAMVIQNPRYQVTQFGKPVTLSCSQTLNHNVMYWYQQKSSQAPKLLFHYYDKDFNNEADTPDNFQSRRPNTSFCFLDIRSPGLGDTAMYLCATRNTGGDSNQPQHFGDGTRLSIL.

The chain combines TRBV30 with TRBJ1-1; tentatively, D is TRBD1 (5 bases). Trimming took off 4 bases at V and 7 bases at J, with 10 bases between the two ends. The germline V gene encodes CDR1 GTSNPN and CDR2 SVGIG (reference sequence). The CDR3 extends over 11 amino acids. CDR3 amino acids: CAWTGGFEAFF. CDR3 DNA: TGTGCCTGGACGGGGGGATTTGAAGCTTTCTTT.

This clone was seen only a few times. This sequence joins TRBV19 and TRBJ1-3; maybe TRBD1 (5 bases). The CDR3 is made up of 15 amino acids. Trimming shortened V by 6 bases and J by 0 bases, and 12 bases separated the two germline ends. Germline CDR1 is LNHDA and CDR2 is SQIVND (reference sequence). The CDR3 protein is CASSLEGLSGNTIYF. The CDR3 nucleotides are TGTGCCAGTAGCCTAGAGGGGCTCTCTGGAAACACCATATATTTT.

The chain carries TRBV18 and TRBJ2-7; 7 bases match TRBD1. Germline V gives CDR1 KGHSH, CDR2 LQKENI. V lost 5 bases and J lost 5; bases outside the gene matches: 6. The CDR3 sequence is 13 residues long. The DNA of the CDR3 is TGTGCCAGCTCAGACAGGGAGCGAAACGAGCAGTACTTC. Protein: CASSDRERNEQYF.